Listed here are 8 T cell receptor beta chains from one sample, sequenced in a study of blood T cell repertoires in COVID-19. Method: immunoSEQ multiplex PCR; TCRdb's copy keeps in-frame clones and lacks some. The table records about 130,000 clones, around nine tenths of them present only once. The material sequenced was peripheral blood. The receptors originated from a woman aged 80 or older with acute or convalescent COVID-19.

The chain has TRBV5-6 and TRBJ2-7; possible D gene TRBD1, 5 bases. V lost 0 bases, J lost 4 bases, and 11 bases lay in between. In germline, CDR1 is SGHDT, CDR2 YYEEEE. The CDR3 sequence is 14 residues long. This CDR3 reads CASSLGGPGYEQYF. The CDR3 nucleotides read TGTGCCAGCAGCTTGGGGGGCCCAGGTTACGAGCAGTACTTC.

V is TRBV2 and J is TRBJ2-1, with 9 bases matching TRBD2. The trim removed 4 bases at V and 7 bases at J, leaving 5 bases unmatched. The germline CDR1 and CDR2 sequences are SNHLY and FYNNEI. The CDR3 is 14 amino acids. The CDR3 is CASSAGGRVNEQFF. For the CDR3, the DNA is TGTGCCAGCAGTGCCGGCGGGAGGGTTAATGAGCAGTTCTTC.

This clone was observed once. The V gene is TRBV15, the J gene TRBJ1-5, with no clear D. The ends were cut back, 0 bases at V and 6 bases at J, with 12 bases in the middle. Looked up from germline, CDR1 is LNHNV and CDR2 is YYDKDF (reference sequence). The CDR3 consists of 15 residues. CDR3 bases: TGTGCCACCAGCAGAGAGAGGGTTTCGGGTCAGCCCCAGCATTTT. This translates into CATSRERVSGQPQHF.

The chain links TRBV2 to TRBJ2-1; a weak D match, TRBD1 (6 bases). CDR1 is SNHLY and CDR2 is FYNNEI in the germline V gene. V was shortened by 10 bases and J by 2 bases, with 15 bases between the two germline ends. The CDR3 length is 14 residues. CDR3 region: CATLPRDTYNEQFF. The CDR3 region has the DNA TGTGCCACCCTACCACGGGACACCTACAATGAGCAGTTCTTC.

In DNA form, the CDR3 reads TGCGCCAGCAGCTCCGAATCACAGACAGTGCACACTGAAGCTTTCTTT. It specifies CASSSESQTVHTEAFF. The V gene is TRBV5-1, the J gene TRBJ1-1; the D gene is possibly TRBD1 (5 bases). The CDR3 covers 16 residues. V dropped 3 bases and J dropped 3 bases, with 18 bases sitting between them. Germline V gene sequence: CDR1 SGHRS, CDR2 YFSETQ. The variable domain in full, with the rest retrieved from reference TRBV5-1 and TRBJ1-1, is KAGVTQTPRYLIKTRGQQVTLSCSPISGHRSVSWYQQTPGQGLQFLFEYFSETQRNKGNFPGRFSGRQFSNSRSEMNVSTLELGDSALYLCASSSESQTVHTEAFFGQGTRLTVV.

The chain recombines TRBV12-3 or TRBV12-4 with TRBJ1-5, with a possible D match to TRBD1 (5 bases). CDR3 length equals 13 residues. Trimming removed 5 bases at V and 3 bases at J, with 8 bases between. The CDR3 nucleotides are TGTGCCAGCAGTCAGGGTTACAATCAGCCCCAGCATTTT. Protein: CASSQGYNQPQHF.

The chain carries TRBV6-5 and TRBJ1-2; D unresolved. The CDR3 spans 13 residues. Germline V gene data show CDR1 as MNHEY and CDR2 as SVGAGI. Trimming took 2 bases from V and 8 from J, leaving 12 bases between them. CDR3 region: CASSYEVNGGYTF. As DNA, the CDR3 is TGTGCCAGCAGTTACGAGGTGAACGGGGGCTACACCTTC.

Points on this clone: Other DNA sequences from this sample encode an identical CDR3 as well. The chain employs TRBV6-2 or TRBV6-3 and TRBJ1-6; maybe TRBD1 (6 bases). The CDR3 covers 16 residues. CDR1 and CDR2 from the germline V gene are MNHEY and SVGEGT. V lost 6 bases and J lost 13, with 25 bases in between. The CDR3 spells CASSSRTERFRSPLHF. The CDR3 DNA reads as TGTGCCAGCAGCTCCAGGACAGAACGTTTTAGGTCGCCCCTCCACTTT.